One and the same sample provided the 4 T cell receptor beta chains below, sequenced in a study of blood T cells in healthy people across ages. Alongside a J-beta primer mix, a sample-barcoded 5' primer served in a second PCR lasting about 7 to 12 cycles. A single record per CDR3 protein comes from TCRdb applying MiXCR to the 5' RACE reads. The data show about 800,000 distinct CDR3 sequences, about 25% seen once. In addition, the sample was reused for a study of T cells of mothers and their children.

Material: blood. These receptors all come from a boy aged 5-17 years in good health.

The chain joins TRBV6-6 to TRBJ1-4; D not resolved. V gave up 6 bases and J gave up 5 bases, with 16 bases separating them. The CDR3 is 15 residues long. Germline loops: CDR1 MNHNY, CDR2 SVGAGI (reference sequence). The CDR3 region has the DNA TGTGCCAGCAGCTACGACCCGCGCTCCAATGAAAAACTGTTTTTT. Its protein is CASSYDPRSNEKLFF.

This clonotype occurred a few times. The V and J genes are TRBV28 and TRBJ1-1; the D is unclear. This CDR3 is built from 14 residues. With 1 base removed from V and 4 bases from J, the gap between germline ends came to 10 bases. Germline CDR1 MDHEN, CDR2 SYDVKM. The CDR3, as DNA: TGTGCCAGCAGTTTATATGTCAGAGGCACTGAAGCTTTCTTT. Translating gives CASSLYVRGTEAFF.

The genes are TRBV28 and TRBJ1-2, with D possibly TRBD1 on 5 matching bases. The CDR3 totals 16 residues. Germline loops: CDR1 MDHEN, CDR2 SYDVKM. Between the trimmed V and J ends, which lost 1 base and 5 bases, there was a span of 17 bases. This CDR3 reads CASSLSPDTLKYGYTF. In nucleotides, the CDR3 is TGTGCCAGCAGTTTATCTCCGGACACGCTCAAGTATGGCTACACCTTC.

This chain joins TRBV5-1 and TRBJ2-5; D gene uncertain. Germline V gene lookup returns CDR1 SGHRS and CDR2 YFSETQ. Trimming removed 4 bases at V and 5 bases at J, with 15 bases between. The CDR3 totals 14 residues. CDR3 in DNA: TGCGCCAGCAGCCTTAGTGCAGGTGTTGAGACCCAGTACTTC. Its protein product is CASSLSAGVETQYF.